The 29 T cell receptor beta chains listed next were all sequenced from one sample in a study of regulatory T cells in long-lasting Graves disease. Time point: persistent/refractory GD, antithyroid drugs over 5 years with positive TRAb. From RNA extracted from PBMCs, the TCR library was made. Construction of TCR beta libraries relied on iRepertoire HTBI primers and on Arm-PCR targeting CDR3 regions. From the multiplex PCR reads, TCRdb called clonotypes with MiXCR, one entry per CDR3 protein. The sample lists hundreds of thousands of distinct CDR3 sequences; 15% to 20% were seen once. The source was peripheral blood mononuclear cells (PBMCs), collected when the disease was refractory, from a patient treated with antithyroid drugs. Receptors were obtained from a female donor with Graves disease.

This clonotype was counted at least ten times. The V call is TRBV12-3 or TRBV12-4, the J call TRBJ1-2; D possibly corresponds to TRBD1 (5 bases). There are 12 residues in the CDR3. Trimming stripped 2 bases from V and 6 bases from J, with 7 bases between. The CDR3: CASSLRGHGYTF. Here the CDR3 DNA reads TGTGCCAGCAGTTTAAGGGGACATGGCTACACCTTC.

This clonotype was counted at least ten times. This chain joins TRBV2 and TRBJ1-4; the D is unclear. V was shortened by 3 bases and J by 0 bases, with 8 bases between the two germline ends. Looked up from germline, CDR1 is SNHLY and CDR2 is FYNNEI. The CDR3 is 15 residues long. The CDR3 DNA sequence: TGTGCCAGCAGTGAGTTGGTCGCAACTAATGAAAAACTGTTTTTT. Its translation is CASSELVATNEKLFF.

This clonotype was seen at least ten times. V gene TRBV29-1 combines with J gene TRBJ1-2, with 10 bases lining up with TRBD1. The CDR3 sequence is 12 residues long. J lost 7 bases, V lost 6 bases, and 5 bases had no gene match. Per germline, CDR1 SQVTM and CDR2 ANQGSEA. CDR3 DNA: TGCAGCGTAGTCCGGGACAGGGGTGGCTACACCTTC. Its protein product is CSVVRDRGGYTF.

This clonotype was detected a few times. The CDR3 spells CASGLGTGSGRQYF. The CDR3 DNA is TGTGCTAGTGGTCTCGGGACAGGGAGTGGTAGGCAGTACTTC. V is TRBV12-5 and J is TRBJ2-7, with 9 bases aligning to TRBD1. Germline V gene sequence: CDR1 LGHNT, CDR2 FRNRAP. The V segment lost 5 bases and the J segment 9 bases; nucleotides outside the gene matches: 11. The CDR3 has 14 amino acids.

The chain carries TRBV5-1 and TRBJ2-5; D could derive from TRBD1 or TRBD2 (5 bases each). Germline V lookup: CDR1 SGHRS, CDR2 YFSETQ. V lost 4 bases and J lost 7, with 17 bases in between. The length of the CDR3 is 14 residues. The CDR3 DNA follows: TGCGCCAGCAGCGGGAGACAGTCTCTCGGGACCCAGTACTTC. Protein product: CASSGRQSLGTQYF.

The J gene is TRBJ1-2, the V gene TRBV20-1; D is undetermined. Looked up from germline, CDR1 is DFQATT and CDR2 is SNEGSKA (reference sequence). The length of the CDR3 is 11 residues. Written as DNA, the CDR3 is TGCAGCGGTAGTTATAACTATGGCTACACCTTC. Encoded protein: CSGSYNYGYTF.

The sample holds a few counts of this clonotype. The chain links TRBV28 to TRBJ2-4; D may be TRBD1 (6 bases). Trimming shortened V by 6 bases and J by 7 bases, and 22 bases separated the two germline ends. CDR1 and CDR2 from the germline V gene are MDHEN and SYDVKM. The CDR3 totals 16 residues. In DNA, the CDR3 is TGTGCCAGCAGCTCCCCTCCGCCCAGGGGCGGGAACATTCAGTACTTC. This codes for CASSSPPPRGGNIQYF.

The rearrangement uses TRBV4-1 and TRBJ2-7, with TRBD2 matching over 10 bases. V shed 4 bases, J shed 6 bases, and the junction held 6 bases outside the gene matches. The CDR3 contains 14 residues. In germline, CDR1 is MGHRA, CDR2 YSYEKL. CDR3 sequence: CASSRIAGGSEQYF. The CDR3 nucleotides are TGCGCCAGCAGCCGGATAGCGGGAGGAAGCGAGCAGTACTTC.

Details on this clonotype: It may be a read error: a sequence one base away is much more abundant. The V call is TRBV7-9, the J call TRBJ1-1; no firm D call. The CDR3 has 15 residues. Germline loops: CDR1 SEHNR, CDR2 FQNEAQ (reference sequence). CDR3 amino acids: CPSSLVGPPNTEAFF. Here the CDR3 DNA reads TGTCCCAGCAGCTTAGTTGGGCCGCCCAACACTGAAGCTTTCTTT.

The rearrangement links TRBV12-3 or TRBV12-4 to TRBJ2-3; 10 bases are a match to TRBD2. Trimming at V came to 4 bases and at J to 2 bases, leaving 3 bases not matched to a gene. The CDR3 loop spans 15 amino acids. The CDR3 DNA reads as TGTGCCAGCAGTTCTGGACTAGCGGTCACAGATACGCAGTATTTT. This gives the protein CASSSGLAVTDTQYF.

This clonotype was observed a handful of times. The CDR3 sequence: CASRTTSGEVYEQYF. CDR3 coding DNA: TGTGCCAGCAGAACGACTAGCGGGGAGGTCTACGAGCAGTACTTC. J is TRBJ2-7 and V is TRBV6-1, with 11 nucleotides matching TRBD2. Looked up from germline, CDR1 is MNHNS and CDR2 is SASEGT. This CDR3 is 15 amino acids long. V shed 6 bases, J shed 3 bases, and the junction held 7 bases outside the gene matches.

Here the CDR3 reads CSVTSAYEQYF. The CDR3 DNA is TGCAGTGTTACTAGTGCTTACGAGCAGTACTTC. V and J are TRBV20-1 and TRBJ2-7, with a tentative D call TRBD2 (5 bases). V was pared by 7 bases and J by 4 bases, with 11 bases between. From germline, CDR1 is DFQATT and CDR2 SNEGSKA (reference sequence). The CDR3 is 11 amino acids.

This clonotype was recorded many times. The chain joins TRBV6-1 to TRBJ2-5, with D possibly TRBD1 on 5 matching bases. This CDR3 contains 16 residues. Trimming took off 5 bases at V and 1 base at J, with 17 bases between the two ends. CDR1 and CDR2 from the germline V gene are MNHNS and SASEGT. The CDR3 reads CASSPSPRQPQETQYF. CDR3 nucleotide sequence: TGTGCCAGCAGTCCCTCTCCTCGACAGCCCCAAGAGACCCAGTACTTC.

This chain joins TRBV7-2 and TRBJ1-1, with D perhaps TRBD1 (5 bases). Germline assignment: CDR1 SGHTA and CDR2 FQGNSA. The CDR3 totals 15 residues. The germline V and J ends were trimmed by 2 bases and 0 bases, with 10 bases remaining between them. The CDR3 DNA follows: TGTGCCAGCAGCTTATTCGGGACGGTGAACACTGAAGCTTTCTTT. Amino acids: CASSLFGTVNTEAFF.

This clonotype was detected ten times or more. The genes are TRBV6-1 and TRBJ1-5, with TRBD1 matching over 10 bases. This CDR3 spans 17 amino acids. Germline CDR1 reads MNHNS; CDR2 reads SASEGT. Trimming removed 5 bases from V and 2 bases from J; junction bases left unmatched: 9. The DNA for the CDR3 is TGTGCCAGCAGTCACCGGGACAGGGGTTACGGCAATCAGCCCCAGCATTTT. This codes for CASSHRDRGYGNQPQHF.

This clonotype was found many times. J is TRBJ2-2 and V is TRBV28, with 7 bases aligning to TRBD1. V shed 7 bases and J 4 bases; nucleotides not matched to a gene: 6. CDR1 and CDR2 from the germline V gene are MDHEN and SYDVKM. The CDR3 is made up of 14 amino acids. In DNA, the CDR3 is TGTGCCAGCAAAAGGGGACAGCTCACCGGGGAGCTGTTTTTT. Translation gives CASKRGQLTGELFF.

With respect to this clonotype: This may be a read error, as it is one base from a much larger clone. The gene calls are TRBV6-5 and TRBJ1-6, with D possibly matching TRBD1 (5 bases). Germline CDR1 MNHEY, CDR2 SVGAGI. There are 14 residues in the CDR3. With 4 bases removed from V and 10 bases from J, the gap between germline ends came to 14 bases. This CDR3 reads CASSCSRGSSPLHF. The DNA for the CDR3 is TGTGCCAGCAGTTGCTCGCGGGGGAGCTCACCCCTCCACTTT.

The rearrangement links TRBV27 to TRBJ2-7; possibly TRBD1 or TRBD2 for D (5 bases each). The germline V gene has CDR1 MNHEY and CDR2 SMNVEV (reference sequence). The CDR3 extends over 13 amino acids. In nucleotides, the CDR3 is TGTACAGCCCCCGGGACCGCGGTCTACGAGCAGTACTTC. Translation: CTAPGTAVYEQYF.

This clonotype was seen ten or more times. The CDR3 here is CASSRQVGASYEQYF. CDR3 nucleotide sequence: TGTGCCAGCAGTCGACAGGTAGGGGCCTCCTACGAGCAGTACTTC. The genes are TRBV27 and TRBJ2-7, with a weak D call TRBD1 (6 bases). The CDR3 length is 15 residues. V lost 5 bases to trimming and J lost 0 bases, with 14 bases between them. CDR1 MNHEY and CDR2 SMNVEV come from the germline V gene (reference sequence).

A word on this clonotype: A single base separates this from a much larger clone, so it may be a read error. V usage is TRBV27 and J usage is TRBJ1-2; possible D gene TRBD1, 6 bases. The CDR3 runs 15 residues. Germline-derived CDR1 and CDR2 are MNHEY and SMNVEV (reference sequence). The CDR3 loop reads CASSAIGRTAYGHTF. CDR3 sequence (DNA): TGTGCCAGCAGTGCCATTGGCAGGACAGCCTATGGCCACACCTTC.

This clonotype turned up a few times. The rearrangement links TRBV4-1 to TRBJ1-6; D is perhaps TRBD1 (5 bases). This CDR3 contains 15 residues. From germline, CDR1 is MGHRA and CDR2 YSYEKL. V lost 1 base and J 6 bases, leaving 10 bases between the germline ends. CDR3 DNA sequence: TGCGCCAGCAGCCAAGTGTGGACACCTAATTCACCCCTCCACTTT. It encodes CASSQVWTPNSPLHF.

This clonotype was counted only a few times. Here the CDR3 reads CASSYSITLDTQYF. CDR3 DNA: TGTGCCAGCAGTTACTCGATTACGCTAGATACGCAGTATTTT. J is TRBJ2-3 and V is TRBV6-5; no clear D gene. This CDR3 spans 14 amino acids. Germline-derived CDR1 and CDR2 are MNHEY and SVGAGI. Trimming shortened V by 0 bases and J by 5 bases, and 9 bases separated the two germline ends.

The chain carries TRBV4-1 and TRBJ2-1; 7 bases map to TRBD2. The CDR3 has 16 amino acids. Unmatched junction bases numbered 8, after V lost 4 bases and J lost 2 bases. The germline V gene has CDR1 MGHRA and CDR2 YSYEKL. The CDR3 protein is CASSPGRGTTYNEQFF. CDR3 DNA sequence: TGCGCCAGCAGCCCTGGGCGCGGGACTACCTACAATGAGCAGTTCTTC.

This clonotype has ten or more counts. The chain links TRBV7-2 to TRBJ1-2; D not resolved. Trimming took 3 bases from V and 2 from J, leaving 13 bases between them. CDR1 is SGHTA and CDR2 is FQGNSA in the germline V gene. This CDR3 has 15 residues. CDR3 sequence reads: CASSFFYSANYGYTF. DNA for the CDR3: TGTGCCAGCAGCTTTTTTTACAGCGCAAACTATGGCTACACCTTC.

This clonotype was counted only a few times. V gene TRBV24-1 combines with J gene TRBJ1-5; D is unresolved. Trimming removed 5 bases at V and 3 bases at J, with 7 bases between. Germline V gene lookup returns CDR1 KGHDR and CDR2 SFDVKD. The CDR3 spans 13 residues. The CDR3: CATSGGFNQPQHF. CDR3 nucleotide sequence: TGTGCCACCAGTGGAGGCTTCAATCAGCCCCAGCATTTT.

This clonotype was recorded at least ten times. The J gene is TRBJ1-2, the V gene TRBV7-8; TRBD1 aligns across 7 bases. From germline, CDR1 is SGHVS and CDR2 FQNEAQ. The V gene end was trimmed by 1 base and the J gene end by 7 bases; junction bases not matched to a gene: 15. CDR3 length: 17 residues. CDR3 sequence: CASSLDLLGGSAAGYTF. CDR3 sequence (DNA): TGTGCCAGCAGCTTAGACCTACTAGGGGGCTCGGCGGCTGGCTACACCTTC.

The V and J genes are TRBV19 and TRBJ2-5, with D perhaps TRBD1 or TRBD2 (6 bases each). CDR3 length equals 14 residues. Germline V gene data show CDR1 as LNHDA and CDR2 as SQIVND (reference sequence). Trimming removed 1 base from V and 5 bases from J, with 11 bases in between. The CDR3: CASSIAQGTETQYF. CDR3 nucleotides: TGTGCCAGTAGTATAGCCCAGGGGACTGAGACCCAGTACTTC.

The chain is built from TRBV30 and TRBJ2-7; 7 bases map to TRBD1. There are 13 residues in the CDR3. Germline trimming cut 5 bases from V and 0 bases from J; bases unmatched to any gene: 4. Germline CDR1 GTSNPN, CDR2 SVGIG (reference sequence). The CDR3 bases are TGTGCCTGGGGACAGGACCGCTCCTACGAGCAGTACTTC. This encodes CAWGQDRSYEQYF. Complete variable domain (other parts from reference TRBV30 and TRBJ2-7): SQTIHQWPATLVQPVGSPLSLECTVEGTSNPNLYWYRQAAGRGLQLLFYSVGIGQISSEVPQNLSASRPQDRQFILSSKKLLLSDSGFYLCAWGQDRSYEQYFGPGTRLTVT.

The chain uses TRBV20-1 and TRBJ2-7; D may be TRBD2 (5 bases). Germline values: CDR1 DFQATT, CDR2 SNEGSKA (reference sequence). This CDR3 spans 16 amino acids. V lost 1 base, J lost 4 bases, and 20 bases lay in between. The CDR3 loop reads CSARGGVTGKGYEQYF. The CDR3 DNA follows: TGCAGTGCTAGAGGTGGTGTGACGGGGAAAGGGTACGAGCAGTACTTC.